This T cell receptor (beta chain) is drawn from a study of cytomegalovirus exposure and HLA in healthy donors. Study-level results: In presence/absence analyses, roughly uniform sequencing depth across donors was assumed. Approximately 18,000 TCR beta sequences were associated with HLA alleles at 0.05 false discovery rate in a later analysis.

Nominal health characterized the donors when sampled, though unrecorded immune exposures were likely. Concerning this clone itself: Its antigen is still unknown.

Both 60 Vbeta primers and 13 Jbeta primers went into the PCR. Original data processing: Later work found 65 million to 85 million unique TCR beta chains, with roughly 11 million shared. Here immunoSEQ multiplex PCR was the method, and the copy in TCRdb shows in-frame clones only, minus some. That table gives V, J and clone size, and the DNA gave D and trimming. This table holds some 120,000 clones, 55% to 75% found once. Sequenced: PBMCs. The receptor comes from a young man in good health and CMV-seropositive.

CDR3 coding DNA: TGTGCCAGCAGCCCAGACAGGGAAGGCCTAGCTTTCTTT. This codes for CASSPDREGLAFF. The rearrangement joins TRBV7-3 to TRBJ1-1, with 7 bases matching TRBD1. The trim removed 5 bases at V and 10 bases at J, leaving 10 bases unmatched. CDR3 length: 13 amino acids. Germline CDR1 is SGHTA and CDR2 is FQGTGA.